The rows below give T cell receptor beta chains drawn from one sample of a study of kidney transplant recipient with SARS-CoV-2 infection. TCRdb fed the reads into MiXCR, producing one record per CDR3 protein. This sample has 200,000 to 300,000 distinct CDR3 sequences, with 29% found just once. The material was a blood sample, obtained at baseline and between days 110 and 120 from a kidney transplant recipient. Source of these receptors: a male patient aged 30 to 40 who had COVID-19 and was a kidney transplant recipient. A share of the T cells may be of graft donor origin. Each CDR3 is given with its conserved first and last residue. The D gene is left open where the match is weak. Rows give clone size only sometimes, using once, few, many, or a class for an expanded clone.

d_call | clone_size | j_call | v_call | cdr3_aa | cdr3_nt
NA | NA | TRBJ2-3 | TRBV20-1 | CSTREGGTDTQYF | TGCAGTACTAGAGAAGGGGGAACAGATACGCAGTATTTT
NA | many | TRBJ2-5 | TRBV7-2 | CASSSRGETQYF | TGTGCCAGCAGCTCCCGGGGGGAGACCCAGTACTTC
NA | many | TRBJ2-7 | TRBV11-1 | CASSTHERSSYEQYF | TGTGCCAGCAGTACCCACGAGAGGAGCTCCTACGAGCAGTACTTC
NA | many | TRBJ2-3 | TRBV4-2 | CASSRPGQLTSTDTQYF | TGTGCCAGCAGCCGCCCTGGACAGCTAACTAGCACAGATACGCAGTATTTT
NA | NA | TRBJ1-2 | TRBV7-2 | CASSISFRDGRTYGYTF | TGTGCCAGCAGCATTTCGTTCAGAGACGGAAGGACCTATGGCTACACCTTC
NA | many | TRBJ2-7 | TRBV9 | CASSSSLGDRFEQYF | TGTGCCAGCAGCTCTAGCCTCGGTGACAGGTTCGAGCAGTACTTC
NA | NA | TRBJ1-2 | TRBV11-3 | CASSISLNLGKTYGYTF | TGTGCCAGCAGCATATCCCTCAATCTCGGAAAGACCTATGGCTACACCTTC
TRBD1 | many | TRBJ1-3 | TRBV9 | CASSPSTGGTIYF | TGTGCCAGCAGCCCCTCTACAGGGGGCACCATATATTTT
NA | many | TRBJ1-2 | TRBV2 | CASQGTPGISQYTF | TGTGCCAGCCAAGGGACACCTGGGATAAGTCAATACACCTTC
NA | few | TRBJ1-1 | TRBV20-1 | CSGGLNTEAFF | TGCAGCGGGGGGTTGAACACTGAAGCTTTCTTT
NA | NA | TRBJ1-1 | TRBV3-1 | CASGRLYPISIRTEAFF | TGTGCCAGCGGCCGCTTGTATCCCATTTCAATTCGCACTGAAGCTTTCTTT
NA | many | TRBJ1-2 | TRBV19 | CASSRVRTNRKTYGYTF | TGTGCCAGTAGTAGAGTACGGACAAATCGAAAGACCTATGGCTACACCTTC
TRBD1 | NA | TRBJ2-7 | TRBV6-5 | CASSYSGQHYKQYF | TGTGCCAGCAGTTACTCGGGACAGCACTACAAGCAGTACTTC
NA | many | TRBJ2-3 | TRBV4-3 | CASSRDLGRGPSSTDTQYF | TGCGCCAGCAGCCGGGATCTTGGCAGGGGCCCTTCTAGCACAGATACGCAGTATTTT
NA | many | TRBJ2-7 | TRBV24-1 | CATSKEQGPFYEQYF | TGTGCCACCAGTAAGGAACAGGGCCCCTTCTACGAGCAGTACTTC
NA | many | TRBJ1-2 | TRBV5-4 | CASIQVVPGKTYGYTF | TGTGCCAGCATACAAGTCGTACCAGGAAAGACCTATGGCTACACCTTC
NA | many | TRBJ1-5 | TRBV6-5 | CASSYTSYSNQPQHF | TGTGCCAGCAGCTACACATCCTATAGCAATCAGCCCCAGCATTTT
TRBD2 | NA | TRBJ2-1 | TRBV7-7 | CASSLGVGGYNEQFF | TGTGCTAGCAGCTTAGGCGTGGGGGGGTACAATGAGCAGTTCTTC
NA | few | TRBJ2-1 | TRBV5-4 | CASSIERGAVEQFF | TGTGCCAGCAGCATAGAACGGGGGGCCGTTGAGCAGTTCTTC
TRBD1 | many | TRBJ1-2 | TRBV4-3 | CASSQGIGQAYGYTF | TGCGCCAGCAGCCAAGGAATAGGACAGGCCTATGGCTACACCTTC
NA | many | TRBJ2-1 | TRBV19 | CASSVQSSTNEQFF | TGTGCCAGTAGTGTCCAAAGCTCTACCAATGAGCAGTTCTTC
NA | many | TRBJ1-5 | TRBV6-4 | CASSDPGAGGKGNQPQHF | TGTGCCAGCAGTGACCCCGGGGCGGGGGGAAAGGGCAATCAGCCCCAGCATTTT
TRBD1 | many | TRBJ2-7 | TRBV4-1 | CASRGTGGYEQYF | TGCGCCAGTAGGGGGACAGGAGGCTACGAGCAGTACTTC
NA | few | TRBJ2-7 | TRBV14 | CASSLGLSSSYEQYF | TGTGCCAGCAGCCTAGGCCTCTCCAGCTCCTACGAGCAGTACTTC
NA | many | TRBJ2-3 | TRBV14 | CASSPRESTDTQYF | TGTGCCAGCAGCCCCCGCGAGAGCACAGATACGCAGTATTTT
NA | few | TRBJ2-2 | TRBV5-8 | CASTRGTPNTGELFF | TGTGCCAGCACCCGCGGGACACCGAACACCGGGGAGCTGTTTTTT
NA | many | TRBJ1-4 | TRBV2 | CASSEAGYATNEKLFF | TGTGCCAGCAGTGAAGCTGGATATGCAACTAATGAAAAACTGTTTTTT
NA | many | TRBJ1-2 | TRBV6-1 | CASSVTRECRKTYGYTF | TGTGCCAGCAGTGTCACAAGGGAATGTAGAAAGACCTATGGCTACACCTTC
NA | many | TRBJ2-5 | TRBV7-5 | CISVSEAYETGVMEETQYF | NA
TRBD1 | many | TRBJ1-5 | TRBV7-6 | CASSLVSDRVKHF | TGTGCCAGCAGCCTCGTATCGGACAGGGTAAAGCATTTT
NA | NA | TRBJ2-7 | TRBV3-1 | CASSWPIVLDEQYF | TGTGCCAGCAGCTGGCCTATTGTGTTAGACGAGCAGTACTTC
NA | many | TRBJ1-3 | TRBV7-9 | CASSPQPTSGNTIYF | TGTGCCAGCAGCCCTCAGCCTACCTCTGGAAACACCATATATTTT
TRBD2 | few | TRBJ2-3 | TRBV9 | CASSVRQREGPTDTQYF | TGTGCCAGCAGCGTCAGACAGCGGGAGGGCCCGACAGATACGCAGTATTTT
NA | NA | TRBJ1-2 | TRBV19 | CAGSIAKTNRKTYGYTF | TGTGCCGGTAGTATCGCCAAGACAAATCGAAAGACCTATGGCTACACCTTC
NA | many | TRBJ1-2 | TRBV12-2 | CASRGLQTPRKTYGYTF | TGTGCAAGTCGCGGGTTGCAGACTCCACGAAAGACCTATGGCTACACCTTC
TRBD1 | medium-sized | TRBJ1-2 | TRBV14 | CASSLRTGSYTF | TGTGCCAGCAGCCTCCGGACAGGGAGCTACACCTTC
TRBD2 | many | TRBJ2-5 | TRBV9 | CASSERLAGGMEETQYF | TGTGCCAGCAGTGAGAGACTAGCGGGGGGGATGGAAGAGACCCAGTACTTC
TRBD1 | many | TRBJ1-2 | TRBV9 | CASSGRQGAHDGYTF | TGTGCCAGCAGCGGACGACAGGGGGCGCATGATGGCTACACCTTC
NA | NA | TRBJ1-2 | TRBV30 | CAWSMERYRKTYGYTF | TGTGCCTGGTCAATGGAGCGTTATAGAAAGACCTATGGCTACACCTTC
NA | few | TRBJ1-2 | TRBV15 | CATSVGERCGKTYGYTF | TGTGCCACCAGCGTGGGTGAAAGGTGTGGAAAGACCTATGGCTACACCTTC
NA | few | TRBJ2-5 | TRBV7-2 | CASSPALGLYQETQYF | TGTGCCAGCAGCCCGGCGTTGGGATTGTACCAAGAGACCCAGTACTTC
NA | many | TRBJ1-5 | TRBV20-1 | CSARDSMRGLQPQHF | TGCAGTGCTAGAGATTCGATGAGGGGGTTGCAGCCCCAGCATTTT
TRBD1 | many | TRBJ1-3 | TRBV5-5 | CASSSRRDRGRSGNTIYF | TGTGCCAGCAGCTCCCGCCGGGACAGGGGACGCTCTGGAAACACCATATATTTT
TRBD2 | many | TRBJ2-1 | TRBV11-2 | CASSLELAGSVEQFF | TGTGCCAGCAGCTTAGAACTAGCGGGTTCGGTTGAGCAGTTCTTC
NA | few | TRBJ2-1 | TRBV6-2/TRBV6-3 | CASRGAYNEQFF | TGTGCAAGTCGGGGCGCCTACAATGAGCAGTTCTTC
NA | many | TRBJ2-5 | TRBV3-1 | CASSIDCPISFSETQYF | TGTGCCAGCAGCATAGATTGTCCCATTTCTTTCTCTGAGACCCAGTACTTC
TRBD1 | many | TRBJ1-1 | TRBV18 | CASSPLEQGVGRTEAFF | TGTGCCAGCTCACCACTTGAGCAGGGGGTTGGGAGGACTGAAGCTTTCTTT
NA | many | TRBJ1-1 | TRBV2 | CASRAPTEVNTEAFF | TGTGCCAGCAGGGCGCCGACAGAGGTGAACACTGAAGCTTTCTTT
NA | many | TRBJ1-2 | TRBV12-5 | CASGMCHLQGKTYGYTF | TGTGCTAGTGGTATGTGCCATTTGCAGGGAAAGACCTATGGCTACACCTTC
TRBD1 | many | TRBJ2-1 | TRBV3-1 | CASSLDRDRVRNEQFF | TGTGCCAGCAGCCTAGACCGGGACAGGGTCCGCAATGAGCAGTTCTTC